Each of the 26 T cell receptor beta chains below was sequenced from the same sample in a study of blood T cell repertoires in COVID-19. The repertoire was sequenced with immunoSEQ multiplex PCR; TCRdb's copy has only in-frame clones and lacks some. The table lists 200,000 to 250,000 clones, approximately 84% of them singletons. The sequenced material came from peripheral blood. These receptors originate from a woman aged 25 to 45 who had recovered from COVID-19.

The chain carries TRBV6-1 and TRBJ2-7; 9 bases fit TRBD1. The CDR3 is 16 residues long. V gave up 1 base and J gave up 4 bases; unmatched junction bases: 8. Germline CDR1 reads MNHNS; CDR2 reads SASEGT. The CDR3, as DNA: TGTGCCAGCAGTGAAGTTGGTGGGACAGGGACGTACGAGCAGTACTTC. Protein: CASSEVGGTGTYEQYF.

The chain has TRBV5-1 and TRBJ2-7; 10 bases fit TRBD2. Losses at the gene ends were 3 bases for V and 2 bases for J; bases not matched to a gene: 11. Germline assignment: CDR1 SGHRS and CDR2 YFSETQ. The CDR3 runs to 17 residues. The CDR3: CASSSRPLAGVTYEQYF. As DNA, the CDR3 is TGCGCCAGCAGCTCCCGTCCTCTAGCGGGGGTTACCTACGAGCAGTACTTC.

The chain joins TRBV5-6 to TRBJ2-7; no firm D call. Germline values: CDR1 SGHDT, CDR2 YYEEEE. The CDR3 has 13 residues. V was pared by 0 bases and J by 5 bases, with 9 bases between. The CDR3 spells CASSLERWDEQYF. Written as DNA, the CDR3 is TGTGCCAGCAGCTTGGAGCGCTGGGACGAGCAGTACTTC.

The V and J genes are TRBV11-3 and TRBJ2-3; the D gene is possibly TRBD1 (6 bases). This CDR3 comprises 16 residues. The V gene lost 1 base and the J gene lost 0 bases, with 11 bases spanning the gap. Germline V gives CDR1 SGHNT, CDR2 YENEEA. As DNA, the CDR3 is TGTGCCAGCAGCTTAGGCAGGGGCTTTAGCACAGATACGCAGTATTTT. Protein sequence: CASSLGRGFSTDTQYF. Using reference TRBV11-3 and TRBJ2-3 for the parts outside the CDR3, the full variable domain is EAGVVQSPRYKIIEKKQPVAFWCNPISGHNTLYWYLQNLGQGPELLIRYENEEAVDDSQLPKDRFSAERLKGVDSTLKIQPAELGDSAVYLCASSLGRGFSTDTQYFGPGTRLTVL.

The genes are TRBV29-1 and TRBJ2-3, with 8 bases matching TRBD1. The CDR3 runs 12 residues. The junction had 7 bases not matched to a gene; V was cut back by 6 bases and J by 8 bases. The germline CDR1 and CDR2 sequences are SQVTM and ANQGSEA. This CDR3 is CSVGQGPGTQYF. The CDR3 DNA follows: TGCAGCGTCGGACAGGGTCCAGGTACGCAGTATTTT.

The chain couples TRBV6-4 to TRBJ2-3, with D perhaps matching TRBD2 (6 bases). V was clipped by 5 bases and J by 1 base, with 19 bases between them. The CDR3 contains 17 residues. Germline V lookup: CDR1 MRHNA, CDR2 SNTAGT. CDR3 in amino acids: CASSPVVRGSGTDTQYF. CDR3 coding DNA: TGTGCCAGCAGTCCCGTGGTACGGGGGTCGGGCACAGATACGCAGTATTTT.

V and J are TRBV3-1 (or the pseudogene TRBV3-2) and TRBJ1-1; D remains unclear. Germline assignment: CDR1 LGHDT and CDR2 YNNKEL (reference sequence). This CDR3 region has 17 residues. V was trimmed by 6 bases and J by 0 bases, leaving 20 bases between them. The CDR3 coding sequence is TGTGCCAGCAGACCACAACTACTCCAGAAGATGAACACTGAAGCTTTCTTT. It translates to CASRPQLLQKMNTEAFF.

The chain employs TRBV13 and TRBJ1-1; D not certain. Trimming pared 0 bases from V and 6 bases from J, leaving 20 bases between. CDR3 length: 17 residues. From germline, CDR1 is PRHDT and CDR2 FYEKMQ (reference sequence). The CDR3 coding sequence is TGTGCCAGCAGCTTAGGTGGATTATTGGGAGTGGTCCCTGAAGCTTTCTTT. Encoded protein: CASSLGGLLGVVPEAFF.

The V gene is TRBV2, the J gene TRBJ2-3; TRBD2 agrees at 11 bases. V shed 8 bases and J 1 base; nucleotides not matched to a gene: 2. This CDR3 comprises 14 residues. Germline lookup yields CDR1 SNHLY and CDR2 FYNNEI. CDR3 in DNA: TGTGCCAGCGATAGCGGGGGGGGCACAGATACGCAGTATTTT. As protein: CASDSGGGTDTQYF.

This clone was detected only a few times. This chain uses TRBV7-3 with TRBJ1-1, with D unclear. Trimming took off 5 bases at V and 0 bases at J, with 7 bases between the two ends. The germline CDR1 and CDR2 sequences are SGHTA and FQGTGA. The CDR3 has 13 amino acids. The chain's CDR3 is CASSRTLNTEAFF. In nucleotides, the CDR3 is TGTGCCAGCAGCCGAACACTGAACACTGAAGCTTTCTTT. Variable domain in full (rest from reference TRBV7-3 and TRBJ1-1): GAGVSQTPSNKVTEKGKYVELRCDPISGHTALYWYRQSLGQGPEFLIYFQGTGAADDSGLPNDRFFAVRPEGSVSTLKIQRTERGDSAVYLCASSRTLNTEAFFGQGTRLTVV.

V usage is TRBV28 and J usage is TRBJ2-3, with TRBD2 identical over 7 bases. This CDR3 has 15 amino acids. V was clipped by 6 bases and J by 2 bases; unmatched bases: 8. The germline V gene has CDR1 MDHEN and CDR2 SYDVKM. The CDR3 DNA is TGTGCCAGCAGACGGGACTACTATAACACAGATACGCAGTATTTT. Protein product: CASRRDYYNTDTQYF.

The J gene is TRBJ2-3, the V gene TRBV7-9, with TRBD1 matching 8 bases. From germline, CDR1 is SEHNR and CDR2 FQNEAQ (reference sequence). This CDR3 is built from 15 residues. Trimming removed 1 base from V and 4 bases from J; junction bases left unmatched: 4. The DNA of the CDR3 is TGTGCCAGCAGCTTAGGACAGGGGAAGCCAGATACGCAGTATTTT. Its protein is CASSLGQGKPDTQYF.

The chain links TRBV9 to TRBJ1-3; D ambiguous. V was clipped by 1 base and J by 8 bases, with 7 bases between them. CDR1 SGDLS and CDR2 YYNGEE come from the germline V gene. The length of the CDR3 is 12 residues. This chain's CDR3 is CASSVSGDTIYF. CDR3 sequence (DNA): TGTGCCAGCAGCGTAAGCGGGGACACCATATATTTT.

The chain uses TRBV5-1 and TRBJ2-7; 7 bases line up with TRBD1. CDR1 is SGHRS and CDR2 is YFSETQ in the germline V gene. The junction had 9 bases not matched to a gene; V was cut back by 3 bases and J by 3 bases. This CDR3 is built from 15 residues. This chain's CDR3 is CASSSTFGTVYEQYF. The DNA of the CDR3 is TGCGCCAGCAGCTCCACTTTCGGGACAGTCTACGAGCAGTACTTC.

The genes are TRBV7-2 and TRBJ1-4; 9 nucleotides agree with TRBD1. Trimming at V came to 5 bases and at J to 8 bases, leaving 9 bases not matched to a gene. Germline V gives CDR1 SGHTA, CDR2 FQGNSA. This CDR3 contains 15 residues. The CDR3, as DNA: TGTGCCAGCAGCCCATGGACAGGGGAGGTGGAAAAACTGTTTTTT. The encoded protein is CASSPWTGEVEKLFF.

This clone came up a few times. V gene TRBV4-1 combines with J gene TRBJ1-4; 9 nucleotides align to TRBD1. The V gene end was trimmed by 2 bases and the J gene end by 0 bases; junction bases not matched to a gene: 7. CDR1 is MGHRA, CDR2 YSYEKL, per germline. The CDR3 totals 18 residues. The CDR3 region is CASSQTPDRGSTNEKLFF. CDR3 nucleotide sequence: TGCGCCAGCAGCCAAACCCCGGACAGGGGCTCAACTAATGAAAAACTGTTTTTT.

The gene calls are TRBV7-9 and TRBJ1-6; the match to TRBD1 covers 7 bases. The CDR3 spans 15 residues. The germline V gene has CDR1 SEHNR and CDR2 FQNEAQ (reference sequence). V lost 3 bases, J lost 5 bases, and 4 bases stayed unmatched. CDR3 sequence reads: CASSFPGGNNSPLHF. CDR3 in DNA: TGTGCCAGCAGCTTTCCAGGGGGAAATAATTCACCCCTCCACTTT.

The chain recombines TRBV5-1 with TRBJ2-5; 8 nucleotides align to TRBD1. After removal of 4 bases from V and 3 bases from J, the junction contained 5 bases not matched to a gene. Germline CDR1 reads SGHRS; CDR2 reads YFSETQ. The CDR3 runs 14 residues. This CDR3 reads CASSTPGQEETQYF. The DNA for the CDR3 is TGCGCCAGCAGCACGCCGGGACAGGAAGAGACCCAGTACTTC.

The rearrangement uses TRBV19 and TRBJ2-7; 10 positions match TRBD1. CDR3 size: 14 residues. Germline lookup yields CDR1 LNHDA and CDR2 SQIVND (reference sequence). The trim removed 5 bases at V and 3 bases at J, leaving 4 bases unmatched. The CDR3 reads CASSHRTGGYEQYF. The CDR3 DNA reads TGTGCCAGTAGTCACCGGACAGGGGGCTACGAGCAGTACTTC.

The chain employs TRBV11-2 and TRBJ1-1; perhaps TRBD1 as D (5 bases). The germline V gene has CDR1 SGHAT and CDR2 FQNNGV. The CDR3 loop spans 15 amino acids. Trimming took off 4 bases at V and 0 bases at J, with 12 bases between the two ends. The CDR3, as DNA: TGTGCCAGCAGCTCGGGACTTCTCCTGAACACTGAAGCTTTCTTT. Residues: CASSSGLLLNTEAFF.

V usage is TRBV5-4 and J usage is TRBJ1-2; 7 bases match TRBD1. Germline V gene sequence: CDR1 SGHNT, CDR2 YYREEE (reference sequence). V shed 3 bases and J 6 bases; nucleotides not matched to a gene: 5. CDR3 length: 13 residues. DNA of the CDR3: TGTGCCAGCAGCTACCTTACAGGGGATGGCTACACCTTC. Protein product: CASSYLTGDGYTF. The full variable domain, rest sourced from reference TRBV5-4 and TRBJ1-2, is ETGVTQSPTHLIKTRGQQVTLRCSSQSGHNTVSWYQQALGQGPQFIFQYYREEENGRGNFPPRFSGLQFPNYSSELNVNALELDDSALYLCASSYLTGDGYTFGSGTRLTVV.

CDR3 sequence (DNA): TGCGCCAGCAGCGGGGGACTAGCGGGGACCAATGAGCAGTTCTTC. It translates to CASSGGLAGTNEQFF. The gene calls are TRBV5-1 and TRBJ2-1; the match to TRBD2 covers 13 bases. Germline V gives CDR1 SGHRS, CDR2 YFSETQ. The V and J ends lost 4 bases and 6 bases, in that order; junction bases with no gene match: 4. The CDR3 totals 15 residues.

With respect to this clone: Its ends do not fully match the called genes, so a read error is possible. This chain uses TRBV10-3 with TRBJ2-5, with a weak D call TRBD2 (6 bases). Germline V gene lookup returns CDR1 ENHRY and CDR2 SYGVKD. The CDR3 runs 15 residues. CDR3 DNA: TGTGCCATCCGTGAGGGTCTCGGGGGCCAAGAGACCCAGTACTTC. Translation: CAIREGLGGQETQYF.

The rearrangement links TRBV5-1 to TRBJ2-7; no clear D gene. CDR3 length: 11 amino acids. The V end lost 4 bases, the J end lost 4 bases, and 6 bases lay between the germline ends. Per germline, CDR1 SGHRS and CDR2 YFSETQ. The CDR3 loop is CASSPGYEQYF. The CDR3 DNA sequence: TGCGCCAGCAGCCCGGGTTACGAGCAGTACTTC. Combining the CDR3 with reference TRBV5-1 and TRBJ2-7 gives the whole variable domain KAGVTQTPRYLIKTRGQQVTLSCSPISGHRSVSWYQQTPGQGLQFLFEYFSETQRNKGNFPGRFSGRQFSNSRSEMNVSTLELGDSALYLCASSPGYEQYFGPGTRLTVT.

The chain links TRBV29-1 to TRBJ1-1; possible D gene TRBD1, 6 bases. Germline CDR1 reads SQVTM; CDR2 reads ANQGSEA. With 5 bases removed from V and 4 bases from J, the gap between germline ends came to 14 bases. The CDR3 totals 13 residues. CDR3 loop: CSVLSGEGTEAFF. The CDR3 DNA is TGCAGCGTTCTCTCAGGGGAGGGCACTGAAGCTTTCTTT. Full variable domain (remainder filled in from reference TRBV29-1 and TRBJ1-1): SAVISQKPSRDICQRGTSLTIQCQVDSQVTMMFWYRQQPGQSLTLIATANQGSEATYESGFVIDKFPISRPNLTFSTLTVSNMSPEDSSIYLCSVLSGEGTEAFFGQGTRLTVV.

CDR3 bases: TGTGCCAGCAGCCCCGGACAGGGGGATATGGGCGAGCCCCAGCATTTT. The encoded protein is CASSPGQGDMGEPQHF. V gene TRBV7-9 combines with J gene TRBJ1-5; 10 bases fit TRBD1. CDR1 and CDR2 from the germline V gene are SEHNR and FQNEAQ (reference sequence). V lost 5 bases to trimming and J lost 8 bases; unmatched junction nucleotides: 12. The CDR3 consists of 16 residues.